The 31 T cell receptor beta chains below all came from one sample that was sequenced in a study of control samples from healthy donors and cancer patients. Measured with immunoSEQ multiplex PCR; TCRdb has only the in-frame clones, and not every one. The table lists 120,000 or so clones, over 75% of them singletons. Input material: blood. Every receptor here comes from a man aged 18 to 29 in good health.

This clone was picked up a small number of times. The J gene is TRBJ2-5, the V gene TRBV6-1; 10 bases fit TRBD2. The germline V gene encodes CDR1 MNHNS and CDR2 SASEGT. The CDR3 length is 15 residues. After removal of 2 bases from V and 1 base from J, the junction contained 1 base not matched to a gene. The CDR3 is CASSESSGSQETQYF. CDR3 DNA sequence: TGTGCCAGCAGTGAATCTAGCGGGAGCCAAGAGACCCAGTACTTC.

The table lists this clone with a count of one. The CDR3 protein is CASSLTSGSPNEQFF. CDR3 bases: TGCGCCAGCAGCCTCACTAGCGGGAGTCCCAATGAGCAGTTCTTC. V usage is TRBV4-3 and J usage is TRBJ2-1; TRBD2 matches at 11 bases. The CDR3 is 15 amino acids. V was clipped by 4 bases and J by 6 bases; unmatched bases: 5. From germline, CDR1 is LGHNA and CDR2 YSLEER.

This sequence joins TRBV3-1 (or the pseudogene TRBV3-2) and TRBJ2-3; 8 bases line up with TRBD2. The V and J ends lost 1 base and 0 bases, in that order; junction bases with no gene match: 6. The germline CDR1 and CDR2 sequences are LGHDT and YNNKEL (reference sequence). The CDR3 contains 17 residues. For the CDR3, the DNA is TGTGCCAGCAGCCAAGTCGCCCCTAGCGGGAGCACAGATACGCAGTATTTT. This gives the protein CASSQVAPSGSTDTQYF.

This clone appeared a single time. The gene calls are TRBV5-4 and TRBJ2-1, with a weak D call TRBD2 (6 bases). The germline V gene encodes CDR1 SGHNT and CDR2 YYREEE (reference sequence). The V gene lost 1 base and the J gene lost 4 bases, with 15 bases spanning the gap. This CDR3 has 16 residues. In nucleotides, the CDR3 is TGTGCCAGCAGCTTGTTGGATAGCGGTACATACAATGAGCAGTTCTTC. Translating gives CASSLLDSGTYNEQFF.

J is TRBJ2-5 and V is TRBV28, with 8 positions matching TRBD2. The CDR3 runs 13 residues. In germline, CDR1 is MDHEN, CDR2 SYDVKM. The V and J ends lost 5 bases and 5 bases, in that order; junction bases with no gene match: 4. CDR3 amino acids: CASSIAGRETQYF. The CDR3 DNA reads TGTGCCAGCAGTATAGCGGGAAGGGAGACCCAGTACTTC.

V and J are TRBV29-1 and TRBJ2-1; 8 positions agree with TRBD1. The CDR3 consists of 15 residues. The J segment lost 4 bases and the V segment lost 6 bases, leaving 11 bases of the junction unmatched. The V gene's germline CDR1 is SQVTM and CDR2 ANQGSEA. The CDR3 loop is CSVPTTGTGYNEQFF. The CDR3 nucleotides are TGCAGCGTACCCACCACCGGGACAGGATACAATGAGCAGTTCTTC.

This chain links TRBV6-5 with TRBJ2-7; D is undetermined. This CDR3 comprises 16 residues. Germline V gene sequence: CDR1 MNHEY, CDR2 SVGAGI. V gave up 2 bases and J gave up 2 bases, with 16 bases separating them. Here the CDR3 reads CASSYADTLPTYEQYF. In nucleotides, the CDR3 is TGTGCCAGCAGTTACGCCGACACGCTGCCCACCTACGAGCAGTACTTC.

This chain connects TRBV10-2 to TRBJ1-1; 7 nucleotides match TRBD1. Looked up from germline, CDR1 is WSHSY and CDR2 is SAAADI. The CDR3 runs to 13 residues. V was pared by 6 bases and J by 2 bases, with 3 bases of the junction left unmatched. CDR3 residues: CASRDRANTEAFF. In DNA form, the CDR3 reads TGCGCCAGCAGAGACAGGGCAAACACTGAAGCTTTCTTT.

This chain uses TRBV7-2 with TRBJ2-6, with D possibly matching TRBD1 (5 bases). Germline loops: CDR1 SGHTA, CDR2 FQGNSA. The CDR3 runs to 19 residues. Trimming removed 5 bases from V and 0 bases from J, with 20 bases in between. In DNA form, the CDR3 reads TGTGCCAGCAGCCCACATCCGACAGCCCTGAACTCTGGGGCCAACGTCCTGACTTTC. It codes for CASSPHPTALNSGANVLTF.

This rearrangement joins TRBV5-1 to TRBJ2-5; maybe TRBD2 (5 bases). This CDR3 comprises 13 residues. The germline gives CDR1 SGHRS, CDR2 YFSETQ. Trimming took 4 bases from V and 6 from J, leaving 13 bases between them. The CDR3: CASSAGPEQTQYF. In nucleotides, the CDR3 is TGCGCCAGCAGCGCGGGCCCCGAACAGACCCAGTACTTC. Complete variable domain (other parts from reference TRBV5-1 and TRBJ2-5): KAGVTQTPRYLIKTRGQQVTLSCSPISGHRSVSWYQQTPGQGLQFLFEYFSETQRNKGNFPGRFSGRQFSNSRSEMNVSTLELGDSALYLCASSAGPEQTQYFGPGTRLLVL.

This chain joins TRBV21-1 and TRBJ1-4. TRBV21-1 is assigned pseudogene status. The CDR3 covers 12 residues. The CDR3 here is CASRATNEKLFF. The CDR3 region has the DNA TGTGCCAGCAGAGCAACTAATGAAAAACTGTTTTTT.

This clone was recorded only once. V gene TRBV30 combines with J gene TRBJ2-7, with D maybe TRBD2 (6 bases). The V gene lost 2 bases and the J gene lost 12 bases, with 17 bases spanning the gap. Germline CDR1 reads GTSNPN; CDR2 reads SVGIG (reference sequence). The CDR3 spans 12 residues. CDR3 loop: CAWSTSAGVPYF. In DNA, the CDR3 is TGTGCCTGGAGTACCTCAGCGGGTGTTCCGTACTTC. Filled out from reference TRBV30 and TRBJ2-7, the complete variable domain reads SQTIHQWPATLVQPVGSPLSLECTVEGTSNPNLYWYRQAAGRGLQLLFYSVGIGQISSEVPQNLSASRPQDRQFILSSKKLLLSDSGFYLCAWSTSAGVPYFGPGTRLTVT.

The chain is built from TRBV27 and TRBJ2-6, with D unresolved. V lost 5 bases and J lost 1, with 12 bases in between. The CDR3 has 16 amino acids. CDR1 is MNHEY and CDR2 is SMNVEV in the germline V gene (reference sequence). In DNA form, the CDR3 reads TGTGCCAGCAGTACAACAGATTTTTCTGGGGCCAACGTCCTGACTTTC. Translating it yields CASSTTDFSGANVLTF.

This chain connects TRBV3-1 (or the pseudogene TRBV3-2) to TRBJ1-4; no clear D. Trimming took 2 bases from V and 11 from J, leaving 6 bases between them. The germline V gene encodes CDR1 LGHDT and CDR2 YNNKEL (reference sequence). CDR3 length: 11 amino acids. CDR3 in DNA: TGTGCCAGCAGCCAAATGGGGAAACTGTTTTTT. It is translated as CASSQMGKLFF.

The chain is built from TRBV5-1 and TRBJ2-2, with D perhaps being TRBD1 or TRBD2 (5 bases each). The length of the CDR3 is 16 residues. V was pared by 6 bases and J by 7 bases, with 22 bases between. CDR1 and CDR2 (germline): SGHRS, YFSETQ. The DNA for the CDR3 is TGCGCCAGCACCCCCGGTCGGGGCTGGGGTGGCGGGGAGCTGTTTTTT. Translating it yields CASTPGRGWGGGELFF.

The J gene is TRBJ2-1, the V gene TRBV5-4; D could derive from TRBD1 or TRBD2 (5 bases each). V dropped 2 bases and J dropped 5 bases, with 17 bases sitting between them. Looked up from germline, CDR1 is SGHNT and CDR2 is YYREEE (reference sequence). The CDR3 length is 16 residues. The CDR3, as DNA: TGTGCCAGCAGCTTAGCCCTAGTGGGACGGAACAATGAGCAGTTCTTC. This codes for CASSLALVGRNNEQFF. Supplemented by reference TRBV5-4 and TRBJ2-1, the full variable domain reads ETGVTQSPTHLIKTRGQQVTLRCSSQSGHNTVSWYQQALGQGPQFIFQYYREEENGRGNFPPRFSGLQFPNYSSELNVNALELDDSALYLCASSLALVGRNNEQFFGPGTRLTVL.

By proportion, this clone is medium-sized. The CDR3 reads CATIDRSYGYTF. CDR3 in DNA: TGTGCCACCATAGACCGTTCCTATGGCTACACCTTC. The J gene is TRBJ1-2, the V gene TRBV19; D ambiguous. Germline V gene lookup returns CDR1 LNHDA and CDR2 SQIVND (reference sequence). CDR3 length: 12 residues. V was clipped by 10 bases and J by 4 bases, with 13 bases between them. The full variable domain, completed using reference TRBV19 and TRBJ1-2, is DGGITQSPKYLFRKEGQNVTLSCEQNLNHDAMYWYRQDPGQGLRLIYYSQIVNDFQKGDIAEGYSVSREKKESFPLTVTSAQKNPTAFYLCATIDRSYGYTFGSGTRLTVV.

The chain links TRBV29-1 to TRBJ1-2; D is perhaps TRBD1 (5 bases). This CDR3 region has 11 residues. Germline lookup yields CDR1 SQVTM and CDR2 ANQGSEA. Trimming pared 2 bases from V and 5 bases from J, leaving 6 bases between. CDR3 sequence: CSVEQGYGYTF. CDR3 in DNA: TGCAGCGTTGAACAGGGTTATGGCTACACCTTC.

The J gene is TRBJ1-6, the V gene TRBV24-1; tentatively, D is TRBD1 (5 bases). The CDR3 has 14 amino acids. The germline V and J ends were trimmed by 2 bases and 9 bases, with 10 bases remaining between them. Germline V gene lookup returns CDR1 KGHDR and CDR2 SFDVKD. CDR3 nucleotide sequence: TGTGCCACCAGTGATTCCAGGAGGGGTTCACCCCTCCACTTT. It encodes CATSDSRRGSPLHF.

The V call is TRBV24-1, the J call TRBJ1-5; 8 nucleotides agree with TRBD1. This CDR3 has 15 residues. Germline CDR1 is KGHDR and CDR2 is SFDVKD. V shed 4 bases and J 8 bases; nucleotides not matched to a gene: 9. The CDR3 protein is CATSDPKTGVEPQHF. The DNA for the CDR3 is TGTGCCACCAGTGACCCTAAGACAGGGGTAGAGCCCCAGCATTTT.

J is TRBJ1-1 and V is TRBV6-6; D remains ambiguous. CDR3 length: 15 residues. Germline CDR1 reads MNHNY; CDR2 reads SVGAGI (reference sequence). V lost 1 base and J 6 bases, leaving 15 bases between the germline ends. CDR3: CASSYFAGSKSEAFF. CDR3 coding DNA: TGTGCCAGCAGTTACTTCGCAGGCAGTAAGTCTGAAGCTTTCTTT.

With respect to this clone: This sample also contains other DNA sequences that code for the same CDR3. The chain carries TRBV6-1 and TRBJ1-1; D is perhaps TRBD1 (6 bases). CDR1 and CDR2 from the germline V gene are MNHNS and SASEGT. This CDR3 is 14 amino acids long. The V and J ends lost 3 bases and 4 bases respectively, with 12 bases between them. For the CDR3, the DNA is TGTGCCAGCAGTGAGACAGGAAGAAGCACTGAAGCTTTCTTT. It codes for CASSETGRSTEAFF.

This clone has only one observation. V and J are TRBV2 and TRBJ1-1; the D is unclear. This CDR3 is built from 11 residues. CDR1 and CDR2 from the germline V gene are SNHLY and FYNNEI. Written as DNA, the CDR3 is TGTGCGAAAGTAGTGAACACTGAAGCTTTCTTT. This codes for CAKVVNTEAFF.

This chain connects TRBV5-4 to TRBJ2-2; TRBD2 matches at 9 bases. J lost 7 bases, V lost 6 bases, and 16 bases had no gene match. The germline gives CDR1 SGHNT, CDR2 YYREEE (reference sequence). The CDR3 consists of 17 residues. CDR3: CASTPQKTSGAHGELFF. For the CDR3, the DNA is TGTGCCAGCACCCCCCAAAAGACTAGCGGAGCTCACGGGGAGCTGTTTTTT.

Turning to this clone: In the same sample, other DNA sequences code for this CDR3. The chain carries TRBV7-8 and TRBJ2-1; the D is unclear. Germline CDR1 and CDR2: SGHVS and FQNEAQ. Trimming took 5 bases from V and 5 from J, leaving 4 bases between them. The CDR3 is 11 residues long. This CDR3 is CASSLNNEQFF. CDR3 DNA sequence: TGTGCCAGCAGCCTAAACAATGAGCAGTTCTTC.

Only a few counts were recorded for this clone. The rearrangement links TRBV9 to TRBJ1-4; D gene uncertain. Trimming cost V 4 bases and J 7 bases, with 8 bases left between them. The CDR3 length is 12 residues. The germline V gene encodes CDR1 SGDLS and CDR2 YYNGEE. The CDR3 protein is CASSKGSEKLFF. Written as DNA, the CDR3 is TGTGCCAGCAGCAAGGGAAGTGAAAAACTGTTTTTT.

This rearrangement joins TRBV11-3 to TRBJ2-1, with D perhaps matching TRBD2 (6 bases). The CDR3 consists of 14 residues. The ends were cut back, 5 bases at V and 9 bases at J, with 17 bases in the middle. Germline V gene sequence: CDR1 SGHNT, CDR2 YENEEA. CDR3 region: CASSVYGGKGEQFF. Written as DNA, the CDR3 is TGTGCCAGCAGCGTGTATGGCGGGAAAGGTGAGCAGTTCTTC.

This chain joins TRBV4-1 and TRBJ1-2; the D gene is possibly TRBD1 (5 bases). The CDR3 runs to 16 residues. The germline V gene has CDR1 MGHRA and CDR2 YSYEKL. Between the trimmed V and J ends, which lost 4 bases and 6 bases, there was a span of 21 bases. This chain's CDR3 is CASSLIPGRFSDGYTF. Here the CDR3 DNA reads TGCGCCAGCAGCCTGATCCCGGGACGGTTTTCTGATGGCTACACCTTC.

Of note for this clone: A junction end diverges from the germline sequence, so it may reflect a read error. The chain carries TRBV3-1 (or the pseudogene TRBV3-2) and TRBJ1-1; TRBD1 is a possible D gene (5 bases). Germline V CDR1 and CDR2: LGHDT, YNNKEL (reference sequence). The CDR3 contains 12 residues. DNA for the CDR3: TGTGCCAGCAGCCAAACAAGGACCCGTTGGGGGTTT. Residues: CASSQTRTRWGF.

This chain connects TRBV5-5 to TRBJ2-7, with 7 bases identical to TRBD1. The germline V gene encodes CDR1 SGHKS and CDR2 YYEKEE (reference sequence). V was clipped by 1 base and J by 3 bases; unmatched bases: 7. CDR3 length: 15 residues. CDR3 nucleotide sequence: TGTGCCAGCAGCTTGATTGGGGGACAGTTCTACGAGCAGTACTTC. This translates into CASSLIGGQFYEQYF. Together with reference TRBV5-5 and TRBJ2-7, the CDR3 gives the full variable domain: DAGVTQSPTHLIKTRGQQVTLRCSPISGHKSVSWYQQVLGQGPQFIFQYYEKEERGRGNFPDRFSARQFPNYSSELNVNALLLGDSALYLCASSLIGGQFYEQYFGPGTRLTVT.

V and J are TRBV12-3 or TRBV12-4 and TRBJ1-2; D is undetermined. This CDR3 has 13 amino acids. The ends were cut back, 6 bases at V and 2 bases at J, with 10 bases in the middle. CDR3 bases: TGTGCCAGCAGCCTGAACCCAAACTATGGCTACACCTTC. Translation: CASSLNPNYGYTF.